This T cell receptor (beta chain) was found in a study of shared clonotypes between healthy human individuals. Genomic DNA of each subset was evenly split across several immunoSEQ plates. Assay used: immunoSEQ multiplex PCR; TCRdb lists only in-frame clones, some missing. The sample has 780,000 or so clones; about two thirds are singletons. Adult Caucasians living in Nashville, Tennessee made up all of the donors. The V end was cut by 7 bases, the J end by 0 bases, with 14 bases between. Germline CDR1 and CDR2: SGHDT and YYEEEE. The CDR3 is 15 amino acids. The sequence derives from a woman between 25 and 40 years old in good health. V and J are TRBV5-6 and TRBJ2-1, with D perhaps TRBD2 (6 bases). The sample comprised memory CD4+ T cells sorted from blood. Sample subset: CD45RA-negative fraction. CDR3 region: CASGAGSSSYNEQFF. CDR3 in DNA: TGTGCCAGCGGAGCGGGTTCAAGCTCCTACAATGAGCAGTTCTTC.